This T cell receptor beta chain was identified during a study of T cells in women clearing cervical HPV infection (dated by TCRdb to 2016 to 2018). A note on the overall study: The cases were some 25 women with histologically confirmed HPV16-related CIN3 or worse, and 2 of these cases were invasive cancers. The controls were around 25 women whose single incident HPV16 infection cleared within 12 months with no development of precancer or cancer. Blood from cases was collected at the visit at which the lesion was first identified, whereas blood from controls was collected once infection was no longer detected. For cases, the median interval between lesion detection and blood sampling was about 140 days, with an interquartile range of roughly 80 to 230 days. Because only a few women had HLA typing data, the possibility that HLA type acted as a confounder could not be ruled out. This exploratory proof-of-principle case-control study, nested within the Guanacaste HPV Natural History Study in Costa Rica, compared TCR repertoires among women with different cervical HPV16 outcomes. Cases and controls were matched on age within five years and on year of sample collection. Cases had a median age of about 34 years and controls had a median age of about 37, with no significant differences in baseline characteristics. The parent cohort enrolled 8,500 to 13,000 women aged 18 or older in Guanacaste, Costa Rica, during about 1992 to 1994 and followed them for approximately 7 years. Five blinded duplicates per group were added as quality controls, so that some 60 samples were obtained: 50 or so participants and 10 replicates.

Concerning this clone itself: This clone's antigen is unknown. The CDR3 end is not reached by the read, which stops 3 residues before it; the germline J gene fills it in.

Every participant had a single incident cervical HPV16 infection, and women with prevalent HPV16 infections were excluded. Cervical HPV DNA was detected by MY09/MY11 PCR, and genotyping was performed by dot-blot hybridization. Approximately 15 mL of heparinized blood were centrifuged, and the buffy coat was aliquoted, frozen at -30°C, then stored at -80°C. QIAGEN kits were used to extract genomic DNA from the buffy coat specimens. Paper-wide results and their limitations: Cases were distinguished from controls with an estimated AUC of approximately 0.83 by random forest classifiers combining richness and V gene abundances. Lower TRBV6-7 relative abundance was observed in cases than in controls (around 0.1% versus 0.15%; Bonferroni P = 0.0008). Significantly higher TCR repertoire richness was observed in CIN3+ cases than in controls across sequencing depths, whereas no difference in evenness was found. Because of the cross-sectional design, the study could not determine whether the associations came before infection or resulted from infection, and neither effector/memory subsets nor HPV-specific T cells were isolated. Because the number of T cells in each sample was unknown, differences in richness could reflect differing T-cell content rather than repertoire biology.

The immunoSEQ assay used multiplex PCR to amplify TCR beta CDR3 regions from an average of approximately 1,200 ng of genomic DNA per sample. The assay corrected primer bias using a complete synthetic TCR repertoire to establish an amplification baseline. Amplicons were sequenced on the Illumina platform. Per the authors' processing: Sequences were error-corrected by clustering with frequency ratios and a modified nearest-neighbor algorithm and were then analyzed in the immunoSEQ Analyzer with IMGT gene definitions. At each rarefaction depth, TCR richness and evenness were averaged across 20 rarefaction repeats, and any sample with fewer sequences than the depth was left out. V, D and J gene relative abundances were compared between groups with Wilcoxon rank sum tests, applying FDR correction. Blinded duplicates gave an intraclass correlation of about 96% for TCR richness and an average of 76.4% across about 65 gene segments. The table was pulled from immuneACCESS by TCRdb, which kept in-frame rearrangements only. Such tables lose some clones; where checked, under half of the loss comes from unresolved V genes, and the rest has no known cause. That table furnishes V, J and clone size, whereas the DNA furnished D and trimming. In this sample's table one finds fewer than 30,000 clones. Roughly 4% of the sample goes to the ten largest clones.

From the germline V gene (reference sequence), CDR1 is SEHNR and CDR2 is FQNEAQ. From the cysteine up to the phenylalanine, the CDR3 has a length of 12 residues. Shown are 27 bases from within the CDR3, in frame from base 1. The chain was built from TRBV7-9 and TRBJ1-2; a tentative D call is TRBD1 (5 bases match). The TCR comes from a woman between 18 and 75 years old with a cervical HPV16 infection that either progressed to CIN3+ or cleared (not recorded which). The sequenced sample consisted of blood buffy coat. Here the CDR3 is given as CASRYLDNDYTF. CDR3 DNA (partial): TGTGCCAGCAGGTACTTGGACAATGAC.